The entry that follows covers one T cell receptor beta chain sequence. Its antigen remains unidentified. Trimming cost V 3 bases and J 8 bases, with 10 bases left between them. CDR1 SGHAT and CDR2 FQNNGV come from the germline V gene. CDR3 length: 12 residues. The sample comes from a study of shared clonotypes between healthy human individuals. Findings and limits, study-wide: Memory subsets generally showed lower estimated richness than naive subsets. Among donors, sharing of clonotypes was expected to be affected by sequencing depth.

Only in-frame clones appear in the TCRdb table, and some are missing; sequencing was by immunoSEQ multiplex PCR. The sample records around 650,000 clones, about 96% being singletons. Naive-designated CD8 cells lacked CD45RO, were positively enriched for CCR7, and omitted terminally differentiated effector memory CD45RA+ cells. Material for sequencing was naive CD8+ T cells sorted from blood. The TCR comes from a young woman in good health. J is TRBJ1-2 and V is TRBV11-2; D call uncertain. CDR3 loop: CASSFFLGGYTF. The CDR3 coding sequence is TGTGCCAGCAGCTTCTTTTTGGGGGGCTACACCTTC.